The 26 T cell receptor beta chains below were found in one sample sequenced in a study of blood T cells in healthy people across ages. A J-beta primer mix and a sample-barcoded 5' primer were used in a second PCR of roughly 6 to 11 cycles. TCRdb reanalysed the 5' RACE reads using MiXCR and keeps one entry per CDR3 protein. The sample consists of over 1,500,000 distinct CDR3 sequences, about 49% of them appearing once. The specimen sequenced was blood. These TCRs come from a woman between 40 and 50 years old in good health.

The CDR3 spells CASSIVGQKTYEQYF. The CDR3 nucleotides read TGTGCCAGTAGTATAGTAGGACAGAAAACCTACGAGCAGTACTTC. This sequence joins TRBV19 and TRBJ2-7; perhaps TRBD1 as D (6 bases). Germline V lookup: CDR1 LNHDA, CDR2 SQIVND (reference sequence). The CDR3 has 15 amino acids. V was cut by 1 base and J by 2 bases, with 12 bases left in between.

This clonotype was counted only a few times. The rearrangement joins TRBV20-1 to TRBJ2-7, with D possibly TRBD2 on 6 matching bases. The germline V gene has CDR1 DFQATT and CDR2 SNEGSKA (reference sequence). Between the trimmed V and J ends, which lost 0 bases and 5 bases, there was a span of 14 bases. This CDR3 has 14 amino acids. CDR3 region: CSARDPRGTHEQYF. CDR3 DNA sequence: TGCAGTGCTAGAGATCCCCGGGGGACCCACGAGCAGTACTTC.

The rearrangement uses TRBV28 and TRBJ2-3; 8 bases are shared with TRBD1. Germline V gene lookup returns CDR1 MDHEN and CDR2 SYDVKM. V lost 8 bases and J lost 5; bases outside the gene matches: 15. The CDR3 length is 16 residues. The DNA for the CDR3 is TGTGCCAGCCGCAGCCGAGACAGGGGTAGCCAAGATACGCAGTATTTT. Its protein is CASRSRDRGSQDTQYF.

The J gene is TRBJ2-3, the V gene TRBV3-1; the match to TRBD2 covers 7 bases. Germline CDR1 reads LGHDT; CDR2 reads YNNKEL (reference sequence). The CDR3 contains 14 residues. J gave up 8 bases and V 2 bases, and 7 bases lay outside the gene matches. CDR3 sequence reads: CASSQSTGGGTQYF. The CDR3 coding sequence is TGTGCCAGCAGCCAATCCACTGGCGGGGGTACGCAGTATTTT.

V gene TRBV29-1 combines with J gene TRBJ1-2; D is ambiguous. The CDR3 totals 10 residues. Per germline, CDR1 SQVTM and CDR2 ANQGSEA. Trimming pared 6 bases from V and 8 bases from J, leaving 10 bases between. The CDR3 DNA reads as TGCAGCGTCGGGGAGTTCGGCTACACCTTC. Protein: CSVGEFGYTF. The full variable domain, in which reference TRBV29-1 and TRBJ1-2 provide the parts outside the CDR3, is SAVISQKPSRDICQRGTSLTIQCQVDSQVTMMFWYRQQPGQSLTLIATANQGSEATYESGFVIDKFPISRPNLTFSTLTVSNMSPEDSSIYLCSVGEFGYTFGSGTRLTVV.

The V gene is TRBV4-2, the J gene TRBJ1-4; D gene ambiguous. Deletions cut 0 bases from V and 1 base from J, with 9 bases between. Germline lookup yields CDR1 LGHNA and CDR2 YNFKEQ. This CDR3 has 16 amino acids. CDR3 protein: CASSQDGGRTNEKLFF. CDR3 DNA sequence: TGTGCCAGCAGCCAAGATGGAGGGCGAACTAATGAAAAACTGTTTTTT.

V and J are TRBV6-1 and TRBJ1-2; 8 bases are a match to TRBD1. With V trimmed by 2 bases and J by 8 bases, 10 bases remained unmatched. In germline, CDR1 is MNHNS, CDR2 SASEGT. The length of the CDR3 is 15 residues. CDR3 DNA sequence: TGTGCCAGCAGTGAACTTGGACAGGGTTCGGAAGGCTACACCTTC. Amino acid sequence: CASSELGQGSEGYTF.

The V and J genes are TRBV7-3 and TRBJ1-2, with D possibly TRBD1 on 6 matching bases. Germline-derived CDR1 and CDR2 are SGHTA and FQGTGA. V lost 5 bases, J lost 6 bases, and 16 bases lay in between. The CDR3 covers 14 residues. The CDR3 region is CASSQVGQPDGYTF. CDR3 DNA sequence: TGTGCCAGCAGCCAAGTTGGACAGCCAGATGGCTACACCTTC.

On this clonotype: One base away lies a much larger clone, so this may be a sequencing read error. The gene calls are TRBV4-3 and TRBJ2-3; 9 bases are shared with TRBD1. The CDR3 length is 18 residues. Germline CDR1 is LGHNA and CDR2 is YSLEER. CDR3 residues: CASSQDSGGQGFTDAQYF. The CDR3 coding sequence is TGCGCCAGCAGCCAAGACAGTGGGGGACAGGGATTCACAGATGCGCAGTATTTT.

This clonotype was seen repeatedly, ten times or more. The chain couples TRBV4-2 to TRBJ1-2; 9 positions agree with TRBD1. Germline CDR1 and CDR2: LGHNA and YNFKEQ. Trimming removed 4 bases from V and 4 bases from J; junction bases left unmatched: 10. This CDR3 comprises 16 residues. The CDR3 DNA follows: TGTGCCAGCAGCCGATGGGACAGGGAAGCGAGCTATGGCTACACCTTC. Encoded protein: CASSRWDREASYGYTF.

This clonotype has more than one count but fewer than ten. This chain links TRBV9 with TRBJ2-7, with D possibly TRBD2 on 7 matching bases. The J call may be wrong; the DNA end is better matched by TRBJ2-5. The CDR3 contains 15 residues. CDR1 and CDR2 (germline): SGDLS, YYNGEE. CDR3 coding DNA: TGTGCCAGCAGCGTAGGGGGAGGGGGGTCGAAGACCCAGTACTTC. Translation gives CASSVGGGGSKTQYF.

The rearrangement links TRBV6-2 or TRBV6-3 to TRBJ1-6, with D hard to call. The germline V gene encodes CDR1 MNHEY and CDR2 SVGEGT. The CDR3 totals 15 residues. Deletions cut 2 bases from V and 9 bases from J, with 14 bases between. CDR3 in DNA: TGTGCCAGCAGTTACGTTGGAGGTTACAGTTCACCCCTCCACTTT. Translation: CASSYVGGYSSPLHF.

The chain's CDR3 is CASSSDLGQPYGYTF. CDR3 bases: TGTGCCAGCAGCTCCGACCTGGGACAGCCCTATGGCTACACCTTC. V usage is TRBV7-2 and J usage is TRBJ1-2; 7 positions agree with TRBD1. In germline, CDR1 is SGHTA, CDR2 FQGNSA. The CDR3 spans 15 residues. J lost 4 bases, V lost 4 bases, and 9 bases had no gene match.

Note on this clonotype: A junction end diverges from the germline sequence, so it may reflect a read error. CDR3 DNA sequence: TGTGCCGGCAGTTACTCGATTGTGGACAGGCAAGTACTCTACGAGCAGTACTTC. Amino acids: CAGSYSIVDRQVLYEQYF. The genes are TRBV6-2 or TRBV6-3 and TRBJ2-5; 7 nucleotides line up with TRBD1. Matching the DNA end better, TRBJ2-7 makes the J call doubtful. Germline loops: CDR1 MNHEY, CDR2 SVGEGT. CDR3 length: 18 residues.

The chain carries TRBV11-1 and TRBJ2-2, with TRBD1 identical over 7 bases. CDR3 length: 15 amino acids. Losses at the gene ends were 4 bases for V and 0 bases for J; bases not matched to a gene: 2. Per germline, CDR1 SGHAT and CDR2 FQDESV (reference sequence). This CDR3 is CASSYGTANTGELFF. CDR3 DNA sequence: TGTGCCAGCAGCTACGGGACAGCGAACACCGGGGAGCTGTTTTTT.

In its sample, this clonotype was seen a few times. This chain links TRBV10-2 with TRBJ1-5; D might be TRBD1 (6 bases). Germline lookup yields CDR1 WSHSY and CDR2 SAAADI. CDR3 size: 14 residues. Trimming cost V 2 bases and J 5 bases, with 10 bases left between them. CDR3 sequence (DNA): TGCGCCAGCAGTGAGGGTGCAGGGGATCAGCCCCAGCATTTT. Translated, it gives CASSEGAGDQPQHF.

As DNA, the CDR3 is TGTGCCAGCAGTTTACGGACTAGCGCCCCTAATGAGCAGTACTTC. It encodes CASSLRTSAPNEQYF. This chain links TRBV28 with TRBJ2-7; 9 nucleotides align to TRBD2. CDR3 length: 15 residues. Germline trimming cut 2 bases from V and 7 bases from J; bases unmatched to any gene: 9. Per the germline V gene, CDR1 is MDHEN and CDR2 is SYDVKM.

This clonotype was counted a few times. The chain uses TRBV4-3 and TRBJ2-3; D gene uncertain. With 1 base removed from V and 5 bases from J, the gap between germline ends came to 7 bases. Looked up from germline, CDR1 is LGHNA and CDR2 is YSLEER. The CDR3 has 13 residues. This CDR3 reads CASSQVNGDTQYF. As DNA, the CDR3 is TGCGCCAGCAGCCAAGTTAACGGAGATACGCAGTATTTT.

The chain has TRBV28 and TRBJ2-7, with D tentatively TRBD1 or TRBD2 (5 bases each). The germline V and J ends were trimmed by 2 bases and 8 bases, with 19 bases remaining between them. Germline V CDR1 and CDR2: MDHEN, SYDVKM. The CDR3 spans 15 residues. The CDR3: CASSLGERGYPQQYF. Written as DNA, the CDR3 is TGTGCCAGCAGTTTAGGGGAGAGGGGTTACCCACAGCAGTACTTC.

The chain employs TRBV20-1 and TRBJ2-7; 7 bases map to TRBD1. V was clipped by 6 bases and J by 3 bases; unmatched bases: 11. The CDR3 is 14 amino acids. The germline CDR1 and CDR2 sequences are DFQATT and SNEGSKA (reference sequence). CDR3: CSAQGVSGYYEQYF. In DNA form, the CDR3 reads TGCAGTGCCCAGGGGGTCTCAGGCTACTACGAGCAGTACTTC.

This clonotype was seen a handful of times. This rearrangement joins TRBV4-3 to TRBJ2-7, with unresolved D. Per the germline V gene, CDR1 is LGHNA and CDR2 is YSLEER. V lost 6 bases to trimming and J lost 4 bases, with 13 bases between them. The CDR3 is 13 residues long. The chain's CDR3 is CASRETSPYEQYF. DNA for the CDR3: TGCGCCAGCAGAGAGACCTCCCCATACGAGCAGTACTTC.

V and J are TRBV9 and TRBJ1-6; D perhaps matches TRBD1 (5 bases). The V gene's germline CDR1 is SGDLS and CDR2 YYNGEE. The CDR3 loop spans 14 amino acids. The V and J ends lost 3 bases and 4 bases respectively, with 8 bases between them. CDR3 in amino acids: CASSGGTYNSPLHF. The CDR3, as DNA: TGTGCCAGCAGCGGGGGGACTTATAATTCACCCCTCCACTTT.

The chain employs TRBV20-1 and TRBJ1-2; TRBD1 aligns across 7 bases. Germline lookup yields CDR1 DFQATT and CDR2 SNEGSKA (reference sequence). With V trimmed by 5 bases and J by 3 bases, 6 bases remained unmatched. The CDR3 runs 13 residues. Here the CDR3 DNA reads TGCAGTGCTGAGGGACAGACTTACTATGGCTACACCTTC. Protein: CSAEGQTYYGYTF.

The chain links TRBV20-1 to TRBJ2-5, with a tentative D call TRBD1 (5 bases). The closer fit of TRBJ2-7 to the DNA end suggests the J call may be wrong. The CDR3 length is 14 residues. CDR1 and CDR2 (germline): DFQATT, SNEGSKA (reference sequence). The CDR3 reads CSATGAVSLYEQYF. In DNA, the CDR3 is TGCAGTGCTACTGGGGCCGTTTCACTATACGAGCAGTACTTC.

This clonotype has only a few counts. J is TRBJ2-7 and V is TRBV4-1; TRBD1 matches 10 bases. Germline V CDR1 and CDR2: MGHRA, YSYEKL. J lost 3 bases, V lost 3 bases, and 5 bases had no gene match. The length of the CDR3 is 15 residues. The CDR3 nucleotides read TGCGCCAGCAGCCAGGCCGGGACAGGGGTCTACGAGCAGTACTTC. Translating gives CASSQAGTGVYEQYF.

This clonotype has at least ten counts. The V and J genes are TRBV7-2 and TRBJ2-1; D unresolved. CDR1 is SGHTA, CDR2 FQGNSA, per germline. This CDR3 contains 13 residues. Trimming pared 4 bases from V and 4 bases from J, leaving 8 bases between. CDR3 in DNA: TGTGCCAGCAGCTCCTCAAATTACAATGAGCAGTTCTTC. Protein: CASSSSNYNEQFF.